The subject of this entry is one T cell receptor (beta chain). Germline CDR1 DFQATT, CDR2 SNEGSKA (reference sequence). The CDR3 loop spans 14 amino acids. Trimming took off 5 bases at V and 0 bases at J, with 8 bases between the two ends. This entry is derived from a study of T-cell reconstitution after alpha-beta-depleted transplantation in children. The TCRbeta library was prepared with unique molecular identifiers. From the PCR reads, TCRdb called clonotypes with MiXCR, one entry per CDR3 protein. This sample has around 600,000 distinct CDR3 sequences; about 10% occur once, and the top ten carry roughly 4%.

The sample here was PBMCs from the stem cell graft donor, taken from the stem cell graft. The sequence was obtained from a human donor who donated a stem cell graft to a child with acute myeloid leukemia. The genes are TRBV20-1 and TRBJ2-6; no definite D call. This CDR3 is CSALDPSGANVLTF. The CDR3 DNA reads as TGCAGTGCTTTAGATCCCTCTGGGGCCAACGTCCTGACTTTC.